One and the same sample provided the 22 T cell receptor beta chains below, sequenced in a study of blood T cell repertoires in COVID-19. Here immunoSEQ multiplex PCR was the method, and the copy in TCRdb shows in-frame clones only, minus some. The sample shows around 400,000 clones, around 92% of them seen only once. The sample was PBMCs or T cells enriched from blood (not recorded which). The receptors here all came from a woman in her twenties or thirties who had recovered from COVID-19.

The J gene is TRBJ1-6, the V gene TRBV27; 9 bases line up with TRBD1. With V trimmed by 5 bases and J by 5 bases, 13 bases remained unmatched. The CDR3 covers 18 residues. Germline V gene lookup returns CDR1 MNHEY and CDR2 SMNVEV (reference sequence). The CDR3 spells CASSNWDRVIWDNSPLHF. CDR3 coding DNA: TGTGCCAGCAGTAACTGGGACAGGGTGATTTGGGATAATTCACCCCTCCACTTT.

The chain couples TRBV5-4 to TRBJ1-1; TRBD1 agrees at 9 bases. V trimming: 5 bases; J trimming: 4 bases; junction bases outside the gene matches: 15. The germline V gene encodes CDR1 SGHNT and CDR2 YYREEE (reference sequence). There are 17 residues in the CDR3. This CDR3 is CASRSGGTGMGSTEAFF. CDR3 bases: TGTGCCAGCAGATCTGGAGGGACAGGGATGGGGAGCACTGAAGCTTTCTTT.

V is TRBV27 and J is TRBJ1-1, with D possibly being TRBD1 (5 bases). V lost 1 base and J 5 bases, leaving 8 bases between the germline ends. Germline CDR1 MNHEY, CDR2 SMNVEV (reference sequence). CDR3 length: 13 amino acids. The CDR3 loop is CASSLYGGTEAFF. The DNA of the CDR3 is TGTGCCAGCAGTTTATACGGGGGAACTGAAGCTTTCTTT.

CDR3 DNA sequence: TGTGCCAGCAGCTTAGGTTGGGGACAGAACACTGAAGCTTTCTTT. Protein: CASSLGWGQNTEAFF. The chain combines TRBV7-6 with TRBJ1-1; D may be TRBD1 (6 bases). The CDR3 is made up of 15 amino acids. The V gene lost 1 base and the J gene lost 1 base, with 10 bases spanning the gap. Germline CDR1 reads SGHVS; CDR2 reads FNYEAQ.

The table lists this clone with a few counts. V gene TRBV25-1 combines with J gene TRBJ2-3, with 7 bases lining up with TRBD1. This CDR3 contains 14 residues. Germline-derived CDR1 and CDR2 are MGHDK and SYGVNS. J lost 6 bases, V lost 4 bases, and 7 bases had no gene match. The DNA for the CDR3 is TGTGCCAGCAGTGCCCACACAGGGGTGGATACGCAGTATTTT. As protein: CASSAHTGVDTQYF. The full variable domain, its missing parts supplied by reference TRBV25-1 and TRBJ2-3, is EADIYQTPRYLVIGTGKKITLECSQTMGHDKMYWYQQDPGMELHLIHYSYGVNSTEKGDLSSESTVSRIRTEHFPLTLESARPSHTSQYLCASSAHTGVDTQYFGPGTRLTVL.

V and J are TRBV18 and TRBJ2-7; TRBD1 might be the D (6 bases). The CDR3 runs 16 residues. V was trimmed by 1 base and J by 6 bases, leaving 19 bases between them. Germline V gives CDR1 KGHSH, CDR2 LQKENI. The CDR3 reads CASSPLPLGAVFEQYF. CDR3 in DNA: TGTGCCAGCTCACCACTCCCCTTGGGGGCAGTCTTCGAGCAGTACTTC.

V is TRBV11-2 and J is TRBJ2-7; 9 bases fit TRBD1. CDR1 and CDR2 (germline): SGHAT, FQNNGV. J lost 6 bases, V lost 5 bases, and 11 bases had no gene match. The CDR3 runs 15 residues. The CDR3 nucleotides read TGTGCCAGCAGCACCCGTATGGGACAGGGATCCGAGCAGTACTTC. Translation: CASSTRMGQGSEQYF.

The chain uses TRBV7-3 and TRBJ2-1; D ambiguous. Deletions cut 2 bases from V and 4 bases from J, with 6 bases between. The CDR3 spans 13 residues. Germline V gene lookup returns CDR1 SGHTA and CDR2 FQGTGA. CDR3 bases: TGTGCCAGCAGCTTAGTGTCGTACAATGAGCAGTTCTTC. Its translation is CASSLVSYNEQFF.

This chain connects TRBV21-1 to TRBJ1-4; TRBD1 is the table's D call and was not checked against the DNA. TRBV21-1 is tagged as a pseudogene. This CDR3 is built from 14 residues. The CDR3 reads CASSPRQGREKLFF. The CDR3 DNA reads as TGTGCCAGCAGCCCCAGACAGGGTCGCGAAAAACTGTTTTTT.

The chain recombines TRBV15 with TRBJ2-3, with 7 nucleotides matching TRBD1. Looked up from germline, CDR1 is LNHNV and CDR2 is YYDKDF (reference sequence). The CDR3 is 17 amino acids. With 3 bases clipped from V and 2 bases from J, the junction kept 11 bases outside the gene matches. In DNA, the CDR3 is TGTGCCACCAGCAGGGGGCTCCAACAGGGGTACACAGATACGCAGTATTTT. Its translation: CATSRGLQQGYTDTQYF.

The chain employs TRBV5-1 and TRBJ1-1; D uncertain. Deletions cut 2 bases from V and 5 bases from J, with 10 bases between. This CDR3 contains 13 residues. The germline gives CDR1 SGHRS, CDR2 YFSETQ. This chain's CDR3 is CASSFPGRTEAFF. The CDR3 coding sequence is TGCGCCAGCAGCTTCCCGGGAAGGACTGAAGCTTTCTTT. The whole variable domain, filled in from reference TRBV5-1 and TRBJ1-1, reads KAGVTQTPRYLIKTRGQQVTLSCSPISGHRSVSWYQQTPGQGLQFLFEYFSETQRNKGNFPGRFSGRQFSNSRSEMNVSTLELGDSALYLCASSFPGRTEAFFGQGTRLTVV.

The chain links TRBV27 to TRBJ1-6; 8 bases align to TRBD1. Germline-derived CDR1 and CDR2 are MNHEY and SMNVEV (reference sequence). Losses at the gene ends were 11 bases for V and 3 bases for J; bases not matched to a gene: 3. The CDR3 has 13 amino acids. The CDR3 loop reads CASGQGYNSPLHF. The CDR3 DNA is TGTGCCTCCGGACAGGGCTATAATTCACCCCTCCACTTT.

V is TRBV7-9 and J is TRBJ1-3; TRBD1 is a possible D gene (5 bases). CDR1 is SEHNR and CDR2 is FQNEAQ in the germline V gene (reference sequence). Trimming took off 5 bases at V and 0 bases at J, with 11 bases between the two ends. The length of the CDR3 is 15 residues. DNA of the CDR3: TGTGCCAGCAGCACCCCGACAGACTCTGGAAACACCATATATTTT. It encodes CASSTPTDSGNTIYF.

The V call is TRBV6-5, the J call TRBJ2-6, with D unclear. Trimming stripped 0 bases from V and 3 bases from J, with 3 bases between. The CDR3 is made up of 14 amino acids. The germline gives CDR1 MNHEY, CDR2 SVGAGI. The CDR3 spells CASSYSYGANVLTF. The CDR3 DNA is TGTGCCAGCAGTTACTCCTATGGGGCCAACGTCCTGACTTTC.

This chain uses TRBV12-3 or TRBV12-4 with TRBJ2-5, with TRBD1 as a possible D gene (5 bases). This CDR3 region has 13 residues. The V gene lost 11 bases and the J gene lost 3 bases, with 16 bases spanning the gap. CDR3 DNA: TGTGCCTCTTGTGGGGCAGGGAAAGAGACCCAGTACTTC. It yields the protein CASCGAGKETQYF.

The chain links TRBV28 to TRBJ1-1, with a weak D call TRBD1 (5 bases). The CDR3 contains 12 residues. Germline V gives CDR1 MDHEN, CDR2 SYDVKM. V was pared by 8 bases and J by 5 bases, with 12 bases between. This CDR3 is CASSVGGTEAFF. CDR3 bases: TGTGCCAGCTCGGTGGGGGGGACTGAAGCTTTCTTT.

The chain recombines TRBV27 with TRBJ1-5, with D possibly being TRBD1 (6 bases). This CDR3 has 13 amino acids. CDR1 and CDR2 (germline): MNHEY, SMNVEV (reference sequence). V dropped 4 bases and J dropped 3 bases, with 7 bases sitting between them. CDR3 DNA sequence: TGTGCCAGCAGTTCAGGGGTCAATCAGCCCCAGCATTTT. Its translation: CASSSGVNQPQHF.

The chain joins TRBV7-2 to TRBJ2-7; no firm D call. With 1 base removed from V and 0 bases from J, the gap between germline ends came to 7 bases. Germline V gives CDR1 SGHTA, CDR2 FQGNSA. CDR3 length equals 14 residues. The CDR3 sequence: CASSLVDISYEQYF. CDR3 nucleotides: TGTGCCAGCAGCTTAGTTGACATCTCCTACGAGCAGTACTTC.

The chain has TRBV27 and TRBJ1-1; 8 bases line up with TRBD1. V gave up 6 bases and J gave up 0 bases; unmatched junction bases: 12. This CDR3 comprises 17 residues. Germline V gives CDR1 MNHEY, CDR2 SMNVEV (reference sequence). In nucleotides, the CDR3 is TGTGCCAGCAGAAAGGGACAGGTTTTCTCCATGAACACTGAAGCTTTCTTT. The encoded protein is CASRKGQVFSMNTEAFF.

The rearrangement links TRBV6-1 to TRBJ1-2; D uncertain. From germline, CDR1 is MNHNS and CDR2 SASEGT. The germline V and J ends were trimmed by 2 bases and 5 bases, with 3 bases remaining between them. This CDR3 is 11 amino acids long. CDR3 sequence (DNA): TGTGCCAGCAGTGAATTATATGGCTACACCTTC. This translates into CASSELYGYTF.

The V call is TRBV19, the J call TRBJ2-1, with 10 bases identical to TRBD2. Germline trimming cut 8 bases from V and 6 bases from J; bases unmatched to any gene: 7. The CDR3 contains 14 residues. CDR1 is LNHDA and CDR2 is SQIVND in the germline V gene (reference sequence). The CDR3 here is CASSSGRASNEQFF. The CDR3 DNA follows: TGTGCCAGTTCAAGCGGGAGGGCCTCCAATGAGCAGTTCTTC.

V and J are TRBV6-6 and TRBJ2-5, with 9 bases that match TRBD1. CDR1 and CDR2 (germline): MNHNY, SVGAGI (reference sequence). Trimming at V came to 5 bases and at J to 1 base, leaving 2 bases not matched to a gene. The CDR3 is 14 residues long. The CDR3 protein is CASSTGGSQETQYF. The CDR3 bases are TGTGCCAGCAGTACAGGGGGCTCCCAAGAGACCCAGTACTTC.